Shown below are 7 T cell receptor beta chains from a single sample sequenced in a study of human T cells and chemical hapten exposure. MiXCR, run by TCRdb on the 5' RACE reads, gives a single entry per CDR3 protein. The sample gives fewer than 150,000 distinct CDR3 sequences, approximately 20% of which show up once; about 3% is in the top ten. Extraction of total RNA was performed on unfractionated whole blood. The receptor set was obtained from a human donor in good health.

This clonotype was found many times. The CDR3 spells CSALTGVRNNEQFF. In DNA, the CDR3 is TGCAGTGCCCTTACGGGAGTGAGGAACAATGAGCAGTTCTTC. V gene TRBV20-1 combines with J gene TRBJ2-1; D is perhaps TRBD2 (6 bases). This CDR3 spans 14 amino acids. Trimming stripped 6 bases from V and 5 bases from J, with 17 bases between. Germline V gene lookup returns CDR1 DFQATT and CDR2 SNEGSKA (reference sequence).

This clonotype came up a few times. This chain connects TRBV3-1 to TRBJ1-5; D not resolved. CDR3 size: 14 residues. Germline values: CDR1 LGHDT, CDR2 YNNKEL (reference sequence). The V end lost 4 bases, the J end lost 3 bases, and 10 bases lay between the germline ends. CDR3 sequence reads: CASSREGSNQPQHF. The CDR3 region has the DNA TGTGCCAGCAGCCGTGAAGGTTCCAATCAGCCCCAGCATTTT.

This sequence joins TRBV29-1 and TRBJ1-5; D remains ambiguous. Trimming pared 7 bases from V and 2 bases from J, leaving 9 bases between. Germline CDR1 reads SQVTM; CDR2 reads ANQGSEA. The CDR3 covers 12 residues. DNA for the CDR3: TGCAGCGCTTCAGGTCGCAATCAGCCCCAGCATTTT. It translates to CSASGRNQPQHF.

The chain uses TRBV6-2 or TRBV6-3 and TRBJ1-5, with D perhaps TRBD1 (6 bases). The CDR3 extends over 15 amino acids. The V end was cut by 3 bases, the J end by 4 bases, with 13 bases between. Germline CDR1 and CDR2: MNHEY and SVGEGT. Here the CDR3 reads CASSYGGTPNQPQHF. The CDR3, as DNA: TGTGCCAGCAGTTATGGGGGGACACCAAATCAGCCCCAGCATTTT.

The CDR3, as DNA: TGTGCCAGCTTACAGGAGGCCGGGAGCACAGATACGCAGTATTTT. As protein: CASLQEAGSTDTQYF. This chain uses TRBV7-9 with TRBJ2-3; possibly TRBD1 or TRBD2 for D (5 bases each). V was clipped by 8 bases and J by 0 bases, with 15 bases between them. The CDR3 extends over 15 amino acids. CDR1 and CDR2 (germline): SEHNR, FQNEAQ (reference sequence).

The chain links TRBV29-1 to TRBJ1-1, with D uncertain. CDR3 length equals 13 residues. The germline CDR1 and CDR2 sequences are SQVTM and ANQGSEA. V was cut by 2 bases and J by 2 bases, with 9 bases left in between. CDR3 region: CSVERTLNTEAFF. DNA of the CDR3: TGCAGCGTTGAACGGACGCTTAACACTGAAGCTTTCTTT.

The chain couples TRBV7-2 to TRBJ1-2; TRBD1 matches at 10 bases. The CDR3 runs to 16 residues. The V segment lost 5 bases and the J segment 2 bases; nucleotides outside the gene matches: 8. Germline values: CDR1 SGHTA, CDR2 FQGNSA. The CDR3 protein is CASSTRQGALNYGYTF. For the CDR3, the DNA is TGTGCCAGCAGCACCCGACAGGGGGCTCTGAACTATGGCTACACCTTC.